These 27 T cell receptor beta chains came from one sample sequenced in a study of CD8+CD57+ T cells in acquired aplastic anemia. The patients chosen for sequencing had shown expansion of CD8+CD57+ cells (detected by flow cytometry). Profiles of TCR beta VDJ and CDR3 were generated from a genomic DNA template. TCRdb analysed the reads with MiXCR anew, one entry per CDR3 protein. The sample yields under 350,000 distinct CDR3 sequences, roughly 59% seen once. Sequencing used sorted CD4+, CD8+, or CD8+CD57+ T cells (not recorded which) from PBMCs. The receptor source for this set is a human donor with aplastic anemia.

About this clonotype: Lacking the conserved final phenylalanine or tryptophan, this CDR3 likely reflects a read error. The chain combines TRBV6-6 with TRBJ1-1, with D unresolved. The CDR3 is 16 residues long. Germline CDR1 reads MNHNY; CDR2 reads SVGAGI (reference sequence). The V end was cut by 5 bases, the J end by 4 bases, with 20 bases between. CDR3 DNA: TGTGCCAGCAGTCGGTCTGACGTAGGACTGGGCACTGAAGCTTTCATC. Translation gives CASSRSDVGLGTEAFI.

V usage is TRBV20-1 and J usage is TRBJ2-1; a weak D match, TRBD2 (5 bases). Germline CDR1 and CDR2: DFQATT and SNEGSKA (reference sequence). The V end lost 3 bases, the J end lost 6 bases, and 12 bases lay between the germline ends. This CDR3 contains 13 residues. The CDR3 is CSARLEGSNEQFF. The CDR3 nucleotides read TGCAGTGCTAGGCTCGAGGGAAGCAATGAGCAGTTCTTC.

This clonotype was recorded only once. V gene TRBV20-1 combines with J gene TRBJ2-1; the match to TRBD2 covers 10 bases. The germline V gene has CDR1 DFQATT and CDR2 SNEGSKA (reference sequence). The CDR3 has 14 amino acids. Trimming removed 5 bases from V and 2 bases from J; junction bases left unmatched: 3. The CDR3 is CSAGTSATYNEQFF. In DNA form, the CDR3 reads TGCAGTGCTGGGACTAGCGCAACCTACAATGAGCAGTTCTTC.

This chain uses TRBV20-1 with TRBJ2-5; TRBD1 matches at 8 bases. Germline CDR1 reads DFQATT; CDR2 reads SNEGSKA (reference sequence). This CDR3 comprises 10 residues. The ends lost 6 bases at V and 13 bases at J; junction bases unmatched: 7. CDR3: CSAYEGTGYF. The CDR3 nucleotides are TGCAGTGCATACGAAGGGACAGGGTACTTC.

This chain connects TRBV20-1 to TRBJ2-1; D ambiguous. The CDR3 loop spans 12 amino acids. The germline V and J ends were trimmed by 7 bases and 0 bases, with 7 bases remaining between them. Germline V gives CDR1 DFQATT, CDR2 SNEGSKA (reference sequence). The CDR3 DNA reads TGCAGTGGGGATCTCTCCTACAATGAGCAGTTCTTC. This codes for CSGDLSYNEQFF.

The rearrangement links TRBV20-1 to TRBJ1-5, with TRBD1 matching over 8 bases. CDR1 is DFQATT, CDR2 SNEGSKA, per germline (reference sequence). V shed 3 bases, J shed 0 bases, and the junction held 4 bases outside the gene matches. This CDR3 has 15 amino acids. CDR3 residues: CSARTDRDSNQPQHF. The CDR3 nucleotides read TGCAGTGCTAGGACGGACAGGGATAGCAATCAGCCCCAGCATTTT.

A few counts support this clonotype. This sequence joins TRBV20-1 and TRBJ2-1; 8 bases map to TRBD1. The CDR3 totals 14 residues. Germline V CDR1 and CDR2: DFQATT, SNEGSKA (reference sequence). The junction had 9 bases not matched to a gene; V was cut back by 2 bases and J by 9 bases. The CDR3 coding sequence is TGCAGTGCTAGACAGGACAGGGCCCGGGTTGAGCAGTTCTTC. It specifies CSARQDRARVEQFF.

The V gene is TRBV15, the J gene TRBJ2-5, with D tentatively TRBD2 (7 bases). CDR1 and CDR2 (germline): LNHNV, YYDKDF (reference sequence). V was trimmed by 5 bases and J by 0 bases, leaving 16 bases between them. This CDR3 has 16 residues. CDR3 sequence (DNA): TGTGCCACCAGCCCTAAGGGGGGGGGGTACCAAGAGACCCAGTACTTC. This gives the protein CATSPKGGGYQETQYF. Drawing the rest from reference TRBV15 and TRBJ2-5, the complete variable domain is DAMVIQNPRYQVTQFGKPVTLSCSQTLNHNVMYWYQQKSSQAPKLLFHYYDKDFNNEADTPDNFQSRRPNTSFCFLDIRSPGLGDTAMYLCATSPKGGGYQETQYFGPGTRLLVL.

Turning to this clonotype: At one of its ends the junction is not consistent with the germline gene, which may arise from a read error. The genes are TRBV19 and TRBJ1-2; D not resolved. CDR1 is LNHDA, CDR2 SQIVND, per germline (reference sequence). The CDR3 totals 12 residues. Here the CDR3 DNA reads TGTGCCAGCAGCTTGGACCGCTATGGCCACACCTTC. Translating it yields CASSLDRYGHTF.

Details on this clonotype: At one end, the junction sequence differs from germline, possibly due to a read error. As DNA, the CDR3 is TGCGCCAGCAGCTTACAGGATTCGATAAGTGCTTCACCCCTCCACTTT. It translates to CASSLQDSISASPLHF. This rearrangement joins TRBV5-6 to TRBJ1-6; possible D gene TRBD1, 5 bases. The germline CDR1 and CDR2 sequences are SGHDT and YYEEEE. The CDR3 consists of 16 residues.

The chain couples TRBV7-9 to TRBJ2-7; 9 bases align to TRBD1. Germline lookup yields CDR1 SEHNR and CDR2 FQNEAQ (reference sequence). The CDR3 has 13 residues. The ends lost 5 bases at V and 5 bases at J; junction bases unmatched: 4. In DNA form, the CDR3 reads TGTGCCAGCAGCCCGGGACAGGGAAACGAGCAGTACTTC. This codes for CASSPGQGNEQYF.

The chain recombines TRBV18 with TRBJ1-2; 7 bases are a match to TRBD1. CDR3 size: 13 residues. V gave up 3 bases and J gave up 3 bases; unmatched junction bases: 1. The germline gives CDR1 KGHSH, CDR2 LQKENI. The CDR3, as DNA: TGTGCCAGCTCACCCGACAGGGACTATGGCTACACCTTC. It codes for CASSPDRDYGYTF.

In this sample, this clonotype turned up a few times. The chain combines TRBV10-3 with TRBJ2-7; 9 nucleotides align to TRBD1. J gave up 6 bases and V 11 bases, and 11 bases lay outside the gene matches. CDR1 and CDR2 from the germline V gene are ENHRY and SYGVKD. This CDR3 spans 13 amino acids. CDR3 loop: CAARSGTGSEQYF. The CDR3 DNA is TGTGCCGCCAGATCCGGGACAGGGAGCGAGCAGTACTTC.

Comment on this clonotype: The junction does not match germline at one end; this may be a read error. This chain connects TRBV7-2 to TRBJ2-5, with 8 nucleotides matching TRBD1. The CDR3 spans 13 residues. Germline V gives CDR1 SGHTA, CDR2 FQGNSA. The CDR3 nucleotides read TGTGCAAGCAGCTTGGACAGGGCGGAGACCCAGTACTTC. Translated, it gives CASSLDRAETQYF.

V and J are TRBV6-2 or TRBV6-3 and TRBJ2-7; no reliable D call. V was trimmed by 6 bases and J by 2 bases, leaving 11 bases between them. The CDR3 runs 13 residues. Germline V lookup: CDR1 MNHEY, CDR2 SVGEGT. CDR3 sequence: CASRETGPYEQYF. The CDR3, as DNA: TGTGCCAGCAGGGAGACTGGTCCCTACGAGCAGTACTTC.

This chain joins TRBV5-6 and TRBJ1-6, with TRBD1 matching over 8 bases. The CDR3 totals 16 residues. With V trimmed by 4 bases and J by 3 bases, 6 bases remained unmatched. Germline loops: CDR1 SGHDT, CDR2 YYEEEE. CDR3 protein: CASSPTGQGYNSPLHF. The CDR3 region has the DNA TGTGCCAGCAGCCCGACCGGACAGGGCTATAATTCACCCCTCCACTTT. Supplemented by reference TRBV5-6 and TRBJ1-6, the full variable domain reads DAGVTQSPTHLIKTRGQQVTLRCSPKSGHDTVSWYQQALGQGPQFIFQYYEEEERQRGNFPDRFSGHQFPNYSSELNVNALLLGDSALYLCASSPTGQGYNSPLHFGNGTRLTVT.

The V and J genes are TRBV6-5 and TRBJ1-6; no clear D gene. In germline, CDR1 is MNHEY, CDR2 SVGAGI. The CDR3 totals 14 residues. Trimming pared 7 bases from V and 1 base from J, leaving 8 bases between. This CDR3 reads CASIGWSYNSPLHF. The CDR3 region has the DNA TGTGCCAGCATTGGTTGGTCCTATAATTCACCCCTCCACTTT.

This rearrangement joins TRBV7-2 to TRBJ2-1; no firm D call. The CDR3 extends over 13 amino acids. Trimming took 5 bases from V and 8 from J, leaving 13 bases between them. Germline V gene lookup returns CDR1 SGHTA and CDR2 FQGNSA. The CDR3 nucleotides read TGTGCCAGCAGCCCCGGGCCAGACGATGAGCAGTTCTTC. Its translation: CASSPGPDDEQFF.

The rearrangement links TRBV7-8 to TRBJ2-1; 10 positions match TRBD2. Germline V gene sequence: CDR1 SGHVS, CDR2 FQNEAQ. This CDR3 spans 18 amino acids. In nucleotides, the CDR3 is TGTGCTACAAGCCTTCTAGCGGGGGACGGGGGGTCCTACAATGAGCAGTTCTTC. It translates to CATSLLAGDGGSYNEQFF.

The CDR3 reads CASSDGTNTVTDTQYF. DNA for the CDR3: TGTGCCAGCAGTGATGGGACAAATACCGTCACAGATACGCAGTATTTT. The chain combines TRBV2 with TRBJ2-3, with TRBD1 as a possible D gene (6 bases). Per germline, CDR1 SNHLY and CDR2 FYNNEI. CDR3 length: 16 amino acids. Trimming shortened V by 3 bases and J by 2 bases, and 15 bases separated the two germline ends.

The rearrangement joins TRBV9 to TRBJ2-1; TRBD1 matches 11 bases. Germline trimming cut 4 bases from V and 7 bases from J; bases unmatched to any gene: 10. This CDR3 has 16 amino acids. Germline-derived CDR1 and CDR2 are SGDLS and YYNGEE. Here the CDR3 reads CASSPSLGQGENEQFF. In DNA, the CDR3 is TGTGCCAGCAGCCCCAGTCTGGGACAGGGGGAAAATGAGCAGTTCTTC.

This clonotype came up once. One junction end disagrees with the germline gene, perhaps due to a read error. This rearrangement joins TRBV7-2 to TRBJ2-2; tentatively, D is TRBD2 (5 bases). CDR3 length: 18 residues. From germline, CDR1 is SGHTA and CDR2 FQGNSA. The CDR3 DNA sequence: TGTGCCAGCGGCTTAGTCGACCTTCGGGGTGCGAGCACCGGGGAGCTGTTTTTT. It specifies CASGLVDLRGASTGELFF.

Turning to this clonotype: One junction end does not reproduce the germline sequence, and a read error may be involved. J is TRBJ1-1 and V is TRBV15; D is possibly TRBD1 (6 bases). This CDR3 spans 16 amino acids. CDR1 and CDR2 (germline): LNHNV, YYDKDF (reference sequence). The CDR3 sequence: CAASRDRRGGGTEAFF. The CDR3 nucleotides are TGTGCCGCCAGCAGAGATAGGAGGGGGGGAGGAACTGAAGCTTTCTTT.

This chain's CDR3 is CASSRDRSTDTQYF. CDR3 coding DNA: TGTGCCAGCAGCCGGGACAGGAGCACAGATACGCAGTATTTT. The chain recombines TRBV7-2 with TRBJ2-3; 8 nucleotides align to TRBD1. After removal of 5 bases from V and 0 bases from J, the junction contained 1 base not matched to a gene. CDR3 length: 14 amino acids. Germline-derived CDR1 and CDR2 are SGHTA and FQGNSA.

Only one count was recorded for this clonotype. This chain links TRBV19 with TRBJ2-5; D may be TRBD1 (5 bases). The length of the CDR3 is 12 residues. Germline CDR1 LNHDA, CDR2 SQIVND (reference sequence). V gave up 5 bases and J gave up 9 bases, with 13 bases separating them. The CDR3 sequence: CASSGARQPQYF. The DNA of the CDR3 is TGTGCCAGTAGTGGGGCGAGGCAGCCCCAGTACTTC.

This chain connects TRBV7-3 to TRBJ2-7; 8 nucleotides line up with TRBD2. There are 16 residues in the CDR3. The junction had 9 bases not matched to a gene; V was cut back by 4 bases and J by 1 base. Germline CDR1 SGHTA, CDR2 FQGTGA. The CDR3 is CASSSTGTRPSYEQYF. DNA of the CDR3: TGTGCCAGCAGCTCTACCGGGACTAGGCCGTCCTACGAGCAGTACTTC.

The chain joins TRBV7-2 to TRBJ2-2, with D perhaps matching TRBD2 (6 bases). Germline-derived CDR1 and CDR2 are SGHTA and FQGNSA. The V and J ends lost 0 bases and 0 bases respectively, with 11 bases between them. CDR3 length: 17 amino acids. The CDR3 sequence: CASSLAGGSANTGELFF. CDR3 bases: TGTGCCAGCAGCTTAGCGGGGGGATCCGCGAACACCGGGGAGCTGTTTTTT.